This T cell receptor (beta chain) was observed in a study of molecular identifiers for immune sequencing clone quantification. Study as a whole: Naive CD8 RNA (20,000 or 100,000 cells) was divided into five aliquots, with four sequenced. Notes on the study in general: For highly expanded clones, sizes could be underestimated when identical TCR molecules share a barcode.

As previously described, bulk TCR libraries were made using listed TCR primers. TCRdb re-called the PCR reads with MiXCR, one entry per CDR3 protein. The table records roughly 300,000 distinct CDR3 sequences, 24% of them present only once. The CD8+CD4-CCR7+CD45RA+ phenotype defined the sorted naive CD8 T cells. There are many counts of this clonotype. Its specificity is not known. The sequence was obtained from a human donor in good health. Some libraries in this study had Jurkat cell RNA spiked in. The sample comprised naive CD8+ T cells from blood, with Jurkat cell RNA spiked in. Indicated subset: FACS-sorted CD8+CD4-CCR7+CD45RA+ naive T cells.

For the CDR3, the DNA is TGCGCCAGCAGTGAAGACCCACCGAGCACAGATACGCAGTATTTT. It encodes CASSEDPPSTDTQYF. V usage is TRBV10-2 and J usage is TRBJ2-3; D unresolved. The V gene lost 3 bases and the J gene lost 0 bases, with 10 bases spanning the gap. This CDR3 has 15 amino acids. Germline V lookup: CDR1 WSHSY, CDR2 SAAADI.